This T cell receptor beta chain was found in a study of identical twins. TCRdb independently ran MiXCR on the 5' RACE reads; one entry per CDR3 protein. The sample carries roughly 1.6 million distinct CDR3 sequences, around 29% recorded once. The CDR3 is made up of 17 amino acids. Germline lookup yields CDR1 SNHLY and CDR2 FYNNEI. Sequences were obtained from cord blood. J is TRBJ2-4 and V is TRBV2, with 7 nucleotides matching TRBD1. Gene TRBJ2-7 matches the end of the DNA better, so the J call may be wrong. This receptor was taken from a newborn girl in good health. The CDR3: CASSELFCLDRVCEQYF. CDR3 coding DNA: TGTGCCAGCAGTGAGCTCTTCTGTTTAGACAGGGTGTGCGAGCAGTACTTC.